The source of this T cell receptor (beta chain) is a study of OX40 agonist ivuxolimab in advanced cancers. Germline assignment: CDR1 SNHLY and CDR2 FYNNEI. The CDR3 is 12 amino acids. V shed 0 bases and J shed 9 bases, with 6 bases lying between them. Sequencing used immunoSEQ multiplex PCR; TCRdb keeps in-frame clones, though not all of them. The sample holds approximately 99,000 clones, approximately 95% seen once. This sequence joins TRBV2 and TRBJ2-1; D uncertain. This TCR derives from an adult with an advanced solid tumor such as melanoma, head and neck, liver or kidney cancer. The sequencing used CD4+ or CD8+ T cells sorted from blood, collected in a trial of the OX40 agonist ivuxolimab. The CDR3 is CASSEAVSEQFF. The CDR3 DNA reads TGTGCCAGCAGTGAAGCGGTTAGTGAGCAGTTCTTC. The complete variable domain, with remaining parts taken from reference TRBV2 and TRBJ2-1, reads EPEVTQTPSHQVTQMGQEVILRCVPISNHLYFYWYRQILGQKVEFLVSFYNNEISEKSEIFDDQFSVERPDGSNFTLKIRSTKLEDSAMYFCASSEAVSEQFFGPGTRLTVL.